Each of the 8 T cell receptor beta chains below was sequenced from the same sample in a study of beta chain features in type 1 diabetes (dated by TCRdb to between 2018 and 2020). Here is what the overall study found, with its caveats: In all four CD4+ subsets, TCRB CDR3 length was moderately but significantly shorter in type 1 diabetes patients.

Libraries were built with the immunoSEQ multiplex PCR assay. The entire amount of isolated RNA was reverse transcribed using the High Capacity cDNA Reverse Transcription Kit, so the sequenced TCRB transcripts were expressed ones. Sourced from immuneACCESS, this table was stored by TCRdb with only in-frame sequences that have V and J called. A share of the clones is absent; for the studies checked, an unresolved V gene accounts for under half, and the remainder has no known explanation. The sample has some 170,000 clones on record, 63% of them singletons. Roughly 0.092% of the sample is held by the ten biggest clonotypes. Their target antigens are unknown. Sequences were obtained from naive CD4+ T cells from blood. The sample's cell subset or site label is to be understood as: true naive CD4+ T cells. The source of these receptors is a man aged 25-45 years with type 1 diabetes.

This clone was counted between two and nine times. The chain links TRBV23-1 to TRBJ1-5, with TRBD1 identical over 9 bases. TRBV23-1 is placed among ORFs of uncertain function. This CDR3 comprises 17 residues. The ends lost 2 bases at V and 2 bases at J; junction bases unmatched: 7. The CDR3 protein is CASSQPTRQGGNQPQHF. The CDR3 nucleotides read TGCGCCAGCAGTCAACCTACCAGACAGGGGGGCAATCAGCCCCAGCATTTT.

This clone was counted once. The CDR3 loop reads CSVVGQVQGGTQYF. The CDR3, as DNA: TGCAGCGTTGTAGGCCAGGTCCAGGGGGGGACCCAGTACTTC. This chain connects TRBV29-1 to TRBJ2-5, with D tentatively TRBD1 (7 bases). Trimming cost V 4 bases and J 7 bases, with 19 bases left between them. Germline assignment: CDR1 SQVTM and CDR2 ANQGSEA. The CDR3 covers 14 residues.

The chain employs TRBV6-1 and TRBJ2-4, with TRBD1 matching over 7 bases. V dropped 6 bases and J dropped 0; count of bases not matched to a gene: 5. CDR3 length equals 15 residues. Germline CDR1 is MNHNS and CDR2 is SASEGT. CDR3 protein: CASSGTVLAKNIQYF. The CDR3 coding sequence is TGTGCCAGCAGCGGGACAGTGCTAGCCAAAAACATTCAGTACTTC.

The V and J genes are TRBV27 and TRBJ2-1; D gene ambiguous. Germline lookup yields CDR1 MNHEY and CDR2 SMNVEV (reference sequence). V was cut by 3 bases and J by 2 bases, with 5 bases left in between. This CDR3 spans 13 amino acids. CDR3 nucleotide sequence: TGTGCCAGCAGTTTTGGGACCTACAATGAGCAGTTCTTC. This translates into CASSFGTYNEQFF.

The rearrangement uses TRBV30 and TRBJ1-2; 7 bases align to TRBD1. The CDR3 has 14 residues. Losses at the gene ends were 0 bases for V and 4 bases for J; bases not matched to a gene: 5. Germline values: CDR1 GTSNPN, CDR2 SVGIG (reference sequence). CDR3 residues: CAWSVLQGTYGYTF. The CDR3 DNA reads TGTGCCTGGAGTGTCTTACAGGGGACCTATGGCTACACCTTC.

The chain has TRBV29-1 and TRBJ2-1; D is possibly TRBD1 or TRBD2 (5 bases each). The CDR3 loop spans 16 amino acids. Germline-derived CDR1 and CDR2 are SQVTM and ANQGSEA. V was trimmed by 7 bases and J by 0 bases, leaving 19 bases between them. CDR3 coding DNA: TGCAGCGGGGACCCTAGCTCCCAGAGCTCCTACAATGAGCAGTTCTTC. It codes for CSGDPSSQSSYNEQFF.

This chain joins TRBV7-9 and TRBJ2-7; tentative D call: TRBD2 (7 bases). The CDR3 has 16 amino acids. The V end lost 5 bases, the J end lost 3 bases, and 20 bases lay between the germline ends. Germline CDR1 SEHNR, CDR2 FQNEAQ (reference sequence). For the CDR3, the DNA is TGTGCCAGCAGCCCTGGGGGGCTGCGGGGGAACTACGAGCAGTACTTC. It codes for CASSPGGLRGNYEQYF.

The V call is TRBV6-5, the J call TRBJ2-7; unclear D gene. V lost 0 bases, J lost 5 bases, and 2 bases lay in between. This CDR3 spans 11 amino acids. Looked up from germline, CDR1 is MNHEY and CDR2 is SVGAGI. CDR3 sequence: CASSYSHEQYF. The CDR3 coding sequence is TGTGCCAGCAGTTACTCTCACGAGCAGTACTTC.